This T cell receptor (beta chain) was documented in a study of shared clonotypes between healthy human individuals (dated by TCRdb to the early 2020s). As for the study more broadly: Three men and two women, aged 18 to 49 years, made up the cohort. For each donor, three plates each were used for CD4 naive and CD4 memory, two plates were used for CD8 naive, and one plate was used for CD8 memory. Blood TCR repertoires of about 5 healthy adults were deeply sequenced to estimate repertoire size and the extent of clonotype sharing between individuals. To increase sequencing depth and limit assay-specific biases, TCR repertoire library preparation and sequencing were carried out by different laboratories using diverse techniques. Per donor, leukapheresis produced somewhere between about 0.8 and 9 billion PBMCs.

Summary of the overall study and its limitations: Sampling was restricted to blood, and TCR repertoires in tissues likely differ from the TCR repertoires found in blood. Naive subsets generally had larger estimated clonotype richness than memory subsets did. Sharing across a few donors was observed for about 4.8% of naive CD4, less than 4% of naive CD8, about 2.3% of memory CD4, and around 0.44% of memory CD8 clonotypes. Clonotypes shared by all four sorted-subset donors showed higher generation probabilities than non-shared clonotypes. Because the study included only a small number of donors, the genetic and exposure-history diversity represented was limited. Even with the large sequencing depth, rarefaction of the sorted-subset datasets indicated that sequencing was incomplete. Pairwise subsampling indicated that sequencing depth was expected to affect the degree of clonotype sharing among donors.

As to this clone: The antigen this receptor binds is unknown. No base qualities exist here, and no much larger clone lies one base off it.

TCR CDR3 regions were amplified from genomic DNA by multiplex PCR using the deep immunoSEQ assay. Extracted genomic DNA from each cell subset was spread evenly across all wells of several immunoSEQ 96-well plates, with each plate serving as a replicate. For sorted subsets, each replicate PCR was loaded with roughly 200 ng genomic DNA, equivalent to 25,000 to 35,000 T cell genomes. Purified libraries were quantified with a Qubit 3.0 fluorometer, sized on a Bioanalyzer 2100, and re-quantified with the KAPA Library Quantification kit. Every immunoSEQ 96-well plate was sequenced on a separate single-read 150-cycle Illumina NextSeq 550 flow cell. The published analysis was carried out like this. Because only junctional sequences without quality scores were contained in the immunoSEQ output, filtering matching that applied to full-length reads could not be performed. Sequences were annotated with PyIR, a Python wrapper for IgBLAST v1.9, and V/J genes and CDR3 were assigned using IMGT germline references. Reads were filtered out if the reads had weak V/J assignments (E-value above 1e-6), no CDR3, stop codons, out-of-frame junctions, or ambiguous translated residues. V3J clonotypes were defined as sequences sharing an identical inferred V gene, J gene, and CDR3 amino acid sequence. The percentage overlap between two repertoires was calculated by dividing the number of shared unique clonotypes by the size of the smaller repertoire. Richness of each repertoire was evaluated using RTK rarefaction, the Chao1 estimator, and Recon v2.1 estimates of unobserved clonotypes. OLGA was used to compute generation probabilities for all TCRbeta clonotypes that the gDNA method yielded from a handful of donors. Sourced from immuneACCESS, this table was stored by TCRdb with only in-frame sequences that have V and J called. A share of the clones is absent; for the studies checked, an unresolved V gene accounts for under half, and the remainder has no known explanation. Clone size and V and J calls were adopted from that table, with D and trimming inferred from the DNA. The table for this sample lists about a million clones; around three quarters of them were counted only once. Almost 0.9% of the sample belongs to the ten largest clones.

V drops 6 bases and J drops 4 bases, leaving 16 bases in between. As encoded in the germline V gene, CDR1 is MNHEY while CDR2 is SVGAGI. Taken from cysteine to phenylalanine, the CDR3 has 14 residues. This entry keeps only the CDR3 DNA: 42 bases, framed from base 1. Donors were healthy HIV-negative adults with no recently reported acute infections or vaccinations. Only Caucasian adults living in Nashville, Tennessee, USA were represented among the donors. CD4+ T cells were enriched by magnetic negative selection, after which naive cells were positively selected on CD45RA and the negative fraction was taken as the memory subset. After blood collection by leukapheresis, PBMCs were isolated using Ficoll-Histopaque density gradient centrifugation and then cryopreserved in the vapor phase of liquid nitrogen. Purity and quantity of every magnetically sorted T cell population were checked by analytical flow cytometry. From each sorted fraction, genomic DNA was isolated and quantified by UV absorbance on a Nanodrop 2000c.

Sequenced input: memory CD4+ T cells from PBMCs. The sample's cell subset or site label, in plain terms: CD45RA-negative fraction. The chain employs TRBV6-5 and TRBJ2-7; TRBD1 is perhaps the D gene, given 6 matching bases. The TCR comes from a man aged 18-30 years in good health. Some clones in this sample may be carry-over from other donors' samples. The nucleotide sequence is TGTGCCAGCAGCCCTACAGGGATAGGGTACGAGCAGTACTTC. Translated, it gives CASSPTGIGYEQYF.